The 25 T cell receptor beta chains presented below share a single source sample, sequenced in a study of blood T cells in healthy people across ages. Next came a second PCR, run for about 7 to 12 cycles, which used a sample-barcoded 5' primer along with a J-beta primer mix. TCRdb re-called the 5' RACE reads through MiXCR, storing one row per CDR3 protein. The sample has approximately 800,000 distinct CDR3 sequences, about 56% seen once. The specimen sequenced was blood. These receptors were obtained from a man in his forties or fifties in good health.

This chain joins TRBV24-1 and TRBJ1-2; TRBD1 agrees at 11 bases. Losses at the gene ends were 1 base for V and 7 bases for J; bases not matched to a gene: 7. CDR1 and CDR2 (germline): KGHDR, SFDVKD. The CDR3 extends over 16 amino acids. The CDR3 sequence: CATSDFGQGAPGGYTF. The CDR3 DNA reads as TGTGCCACCAGTGATTTCGGACAGGGGGCGCCGGGTGGCTACACCTTC.

This clonotype was detected a few times. The J gene is TRBJ2-3, the V gene TRBV3-1; D unclear. Germline V CDR1 and CDR2: LGHDT, YNNKEL (reference sequence). This CDR3 has 14 amino acids. The germline V and J ends were trimmed by 4 bases and 4 bases, with 12 bases remaining between them. The CDR3 loop is CASSLRPFPDTQYF. The CDR3 nucleotides are TGTGCCAGCAGCCTACGACCCTTCCCAGATACGCAGTATTTT.

In this sample, this clonotype turned up a few times. V and J are TRBV4-2 and TRBJ2-1, with 8 bases matching TRBD1. CDR3 length: 18 residues. CDR1 is LGHNA, CDR2 YNFKEQ, per germline. Trimming at V came to 4 bases and at J to 6 bases, leaving 17 bases not matched to a gene. The CDR3 is CASSPNLRDRFIGNEQFF. The CDR3 DNA is TGTGCCAGCAGCCCGAACCTCCGGGACAGGTTTATTGGCAATGAGCAGTTCTTC.

The chain carries TRBV25-1 and TRBJ2-3, with D perhaps TRBD2 (6 bases). V was clipped by 8 bases and J by 4 bases, with 16 bases between them. The CDR3 is 14 residues long. The germline V gene encodes CDR1 MGHDK and CDR2 SYGVNS. CDR3 loop: CASRLGGLSDTQYF. The CDR3 DNA reads as TGTGCCAGCCGACTGGGGGGTTTATCAGATACGCAGTATTTT.

The chain is built from TRBV11-2 and TRBJ2-5, with TRBD1 matching 7 bases. This CDR3 is built from 16 residues. The germline V gene encodes CDR1 SGHAT and CDR2 FQNNGV. Trimming at V came to 0 bases and at J to 1 base, leaving 5 bases not matched to a gene. The CDR3 nucleotides are TGTGCCAGCAGCTTAGATGGGGACAGTACCCAAGAGACCCAGTACTTC. It translates to CASSLDGDSTQETQYF. Full variable domain (rest looked up from reference TRBV11-2 and TRBJ2-5): EAGVAQSPRYKIIEKRQSVAFWCNPISGHATLYWYQQILGQGPKLLIQFQNNGVVDDSQLPKDRFSAERLKGVDSTLKIQPAKLEDSAVYLCASSLDGDSTQETQYFGPGTRLLVL.

This chain connects TRBV29-1 to TRBJ1-4; TRBD1 might be the D (5 bases). The V gene lost 6 bases and the J gene lost 8 bases, with 10 bases spanning the gap. Per the germline V gene, CDR1 is SQVTM and CDR2 is ANQGSEA. CDR3 length: 11 amino acids. The CDR3 sequence is CSVESGEKLFF. Here the CDR3 DNA reads TGCAGCGTCGAATCAGGGGAAAAACTGTTTTTT.

The chain carries TRBV3-1 and TRBJ2-1, with TRBD2 as a possible D gene (6 bases). Deletions cut 0 bases from V and 4 bases from J, with 28 bases between. The CDR3 contains 21 residues. The germline V gene encodes CDR1 LGHDT and CDR2 YNNKEL (reference sequence). The CDR3 here is CASSQESVIVVARGSYNEQFF. The CDR3 DNA is TGTGCCAGCAGCCAAGAGAGTGTGATAGTGGTGGCCCGGGGGTCGTACAATGAGCAGTTCTTC.

The table lists this clonotype with many counts. This chain uses TRBV4-2 with TRBJ1-1; 9 nucleotides match TRBD1. The junction had 16 bases not matched to a gene; V was cut back by 3 bases and J by 5 bases. From germline, CDR1 is LGHNA and CDR2 YNFKEQ. The CDR3 runs 18 residues. CDR3 bases: TGTGCCAGCAGCCAGGGGGACACCGGGACAGGGCCGGAGACTGAAGCTTTCTTT. Its protein is CASSQGDTGTGPETEAFF.

For the CDR3, the DNA is TGCAGTGCCTGGGACAGGGTAAAATATGAGCAGTTCTTC. It yields the protein CSAWDRVKYEQFF. The J gene is TRBJ2-1, the V gene TRBV20-1; 9 nucleotides line up with TRBD1. The CDR3 has 13 amino acids. V was pared by 6 bases and J by 8 bases, with 8 bases of the junction left unmatched. The germline CDR1 and CDR2 sequences are DFQATT and SNEGSKA (reference sequence).

This sequence joins TRBV20-1 and TRBJ1-2; the D is unclear. Per germline, CDR1 DFQATT and CDR2 SNEGSKA (reference sequence). V was pared by 4 bases and J by 4 bases, with 10 bases between. The CDR3 has 12 amino acids. The CDR3 reads CSATQVFYGYTF. The CDR3 DNA sequence: TGCAGTGCTACCCAGGTCTTCTATGGCTACACCTTC.

The chain has TRBV4-2 and TRBJ2-7, with 10 bases identical to TRBD1. From germline, CDR1 is LGHNA and CDR2 YNFKEQ. The ends lost 0 bases at V and 2 bases at J; junction bases unmatched: 1. This CDR3 is 15 amino acids long. This CDR3 is CASSQETGGPYEQYF. Here the CDR3 DNA reads TGTGCCAGCAGCCAAGAGACAGGGGGCCCCTACGAGCAGTACTTC.

The chain carries TRBV9 and TRBJ2-1, with 14 bases that match TRBD2. V lost 3 bases, J lost 5 bases, and 13 bases stayed unmatched. CDR1 is SGDLS, CDR2 YYNGEE, per germline. The CDR3 length is 19 residues. CDR3 residues: CASSATGTSGRTGDNEQFF. As DNA, the CDR3 is TGTGCCAGCAGCGCCACCGGGACTAGCGGGAGAACGGGAGACAATGAGCAGTTCTTC.

This clonotype was seen only a few times. The V and J genes are TRBV7-2 and TRBJ2-1, with a weak D call TRBD1 (5 bases). CDR1 and CDR2 from the germline V gene are SGHTA and FQGNSA. CDR3 size: 14 residues. The germline V and J ends were trimmed by 2 bases and 3 bases, with 8 bases remaining between them. Here the CDR3 reads CASSLHDSYNEQFF. For the CDR3, the DNA is TGTGCCAGCAGCTTACACGACAGCTACAATGAGCAGTTCTTC. Full variable domain (remainder filled in from reference TRBV7-2 and TRBJ2-1): GAGVSQSPSNKVTEKGKDVELRCDPISGHTALYWYRQSLGQGLEFLIYFQGNSAPDKSGLPSDRFSAERTGGSVSTLTIQRTQQEDSAVYLCASSLHDSYNEQFFGPGTRLTVL.

In regard to this clonotype: One junction end does not reproduce the germline sequence, and a read error may be involved. The chain uses TRBV20-1 and TRBJ2-5, with D possibly TRBD2 on 6 matching bases. Germline loops: CDR1 DFQATT, CDR2 SNEGSKA (reference sequence). CDR3 length: 15 residues. CDR3 sequence: CSASSTIGRAGTQYF. CDR3 sequence (DNA): TGCAGCGCTAGTTCTACTATCGGGAGAGCTGGGACCCAGTACTTC.

The chain couples TRBV29-1 to TRBJ2-1, with no clear D. CDR3 length: 13 amino acids. V was cut by 6 bases and J by 4 bases, with 13 bases left in between. Looked up from germline, CDR1 is SQVTM and CDR2 is ANQGSEA. The CDR3 sequence is CSVRNNRYNEQFF. Here the CDR3 DNA reads TGCAGCGTCCGGAACAACAGATACAATGAGCAGTTCTTC.

The J gene is TRBJ1-4, the V gene TRBV29-1, with D possibly matching TRBD1 (5 bases). V shed 4 bases and J shed 2 bases, with 8 bases lying between them. The CDR3 totals 13 residues. Germline lookup yields CDR1 SQVTM and CDR2 ANQGSEA. The chain's CDR3 is CSVGGGTNEKLFF. CDR3 sequence (DNA): TGCAGCGTTGGGGGGGGTACTAATGAAAAACTGTTTTTT.

This clonotype occurred a few times. The rearrangement joins TRBV29-1 to TRBJ2-3, with 11 bases matching TRBD2. The germline gives CDR1 SQVTM, CDR2 ANQGSEA. The CDR3 length is 16 residues. J was trimmed by 11 bases and V by 2 bases; bases with no gene match: 15. The CDR3 loop reads CSVEPSTSGGGWWQYF. The CDR3 DNA reads TGCAGCGTTGAACCCTCAACTAGCGGGGGTGGGTGGTGGCAGTATTTT.

This clonotype was counted a few times. The V gene is TRBV20-1, the J gene TRBJ2-5; unclear D gene. Germline CDR1 is DFQATT and CDR2 is SNEGSKA (reference sequence). The CDR3 consists of 13 residues. V lost 0 bases and J 5 bases, leaving 10 bases between the germline ends. CDR3 DNA sequence: TGCAGTGCTAGAGATCTTGCTCAGGAGACCCAGTACTTC. Translated, it gives CSARDLAQETQYF.

Details on this clonotype: This may be a read error, as it is one base from a much larger clone. The chain is built from TRBV7-2 and TRBJ2-6; unclear D gene. V gave up 4 bases and J gave up 0 bases, with 7 bases separating them. The CDR3 contains 15 residues. The germline V gene has CDR1 SGHTA and CDR2 FQGNSA. CDR3 loop: CASSSRSSGANVLTF. The CDR3 DNA sequence: TGTGCCAGCAGCTCTCGGAGCTCTGGGGCCAACGTCCTGACTTTC.

The chain links TRBV4-1 to TRBJ2-1; 11 bases match TRBD2. Germline CDR1 and CDR2: MGHRA and YSYEKL. The CDR3 runs to 15 residues. The trim removed 6 bases at V and 6 bases at J, leaving 7 bases unmatched. CDR3 DNA: TGCGCCAGCAGGGCGGGACTAGCGGATATCAATGAGCAGTTCTTC. Its translation is CASRAGLADINEQFF.

This clonotype was recorded a few times. This chain links TRBV25-1 with TRBJ2-3; 7 bases are a match to TRBD1. The germline gives CDR1 MGHDK, CDR2 SYGVNS. CDR3 length: 15 residues. The trim removed 5 bases at V and 10 bases at J, leaving 15 bases unmatched. The CDR3 DNA reads TGTGCCAGCAGTCCGGGACAGACCACTTATACGTCGCAGTATTTT. As protein: CASSPGQTTYTSQYF.

The chain joins TRBV2 to TRBJ1-2; a possible D gene is TRBD1 (6 bases). The germline V gene has CDR1 SNHLY and CDR2 FYNNEI. The CDR3 sequence is 11 residues long. Trimming pared 5 bases from V and 8 bases from J, leaving 9 bases between. CDR3 in amino acids: CASSNRDGYTF. The DNA of the CDR3 is TGTGCCAGCAGTAACAGGGACGGCTACACCTTC.

The chain couples TRBV5-1 to TRBJ2-7; 12 bases align to TRBD1. CDR3 size: 15 residues. Germline assignment: CDR1 SGHRS and CDR2 YFSETQ. V shed 4 bases, J shed 7 bases, and the junction held 9 bases outside the gene matches. The CDR3 nucleotides are TGCGCCAGCAGCGTAAACTGGGACAGGGGGCAGGAGCAGTACTTC. Protein: CASSVNWDRGQEQYF.

This clonotype was found once. This chain links TRBV3-1 with TRBJ2-7, with 12 bases aligning to TRBD2. The J call is in doubt because the DNA end fits TRBJ2-5 better. This CDR3 comprises 15 residues. The V gene's germline CDR1 is LGHDT and CDR2 YNNKEL (reference sequence). Here the CDR3 DNA reads TGTGCCATAGGGCCGACTAGCGGGGGTGGCGAGACCCAGTACTTC. Its translation: CAIGPTSGGGETQYF.

The chain employs TRBV10-3 and TRBJ2-3; D gene uncertain. The V gene lost 2 bases and the J gene lost 1 base, with 10 bases spanning the gap. The CDR3 contains 15 residues. Germline V gives CDR1 ENHRY, CDR2 SYGVKD. The CDR3 DNA sequence: TGTGCCATCAGTGAGAAATTTCCCCGCACAGATACGCAGTATTTT. Amino acids: CAISEKFPRTDTQYF.